This entry concerns a single TCR beta chain. The antigen is undetermined. The CDR3 is 17 amino acids. The ends lost 6 bases at V and 5 bases at J; junction bases unmatched: 10. TCRdb itself ran the 5' RACE reads through MiXCR, one entry per CDR3 protein. The sample includes 500,000 to 550,000 distinct CDR3 sequences, 20% to 25% of them seen just once. The data are from a study of identical twins. Study-level points and caveats: Instead of following the same donors, the conclusions were based on cross-sectional statistical analysis. Low generation-probability sequences were in excess among twin-shared out-of-frame alpha sequences. Abundant beta clonotypes from cord blood had fewer insertions, unlike memory repertoires, which showed none. It was out-of-frame TCR alpha sharing in monozygotic twins that models underestimated.

The same data also went into a second study, on yellow fever vaccine responses in identical twins.

The gene calls are TRBV12-3 or TRBV12-4 and TRBJ2-5; TRBD2 matches 15 bases. The receptor's source is a young woman in good health. The sequencing sample was made of CD4+ T cells sorted from blood. The CDR3 spells CASSRGLAGGRGETQYF. CDR3 DNA sequence: TGTGCCAGCAGCCGGGGACTAGCGGGAGGACGAGGGGAGACCCAGTACTTC.